The rows below give T cell receptor beta chains drawn from one sample of a study of blood T cell repertoires in COVID-19. Sequencing used immunoSEQ multiplex PCR; TCRdb keeps in-frame clones, though not all of them. The sample has some 310,000 clones; over 85% are singletons. Sequencing was performed on PBMCs or T cells enriched from blood (not recorded which). The origin of the receptors is a woman aged 25 to 39 who had recovered from COVID-19. Each CDR3 is given with its conserved first and last residue. D genes are given only for firm matches. A clone size is listed for some rows: how often the clone was seen (once, few, many), or a class if it is expanded.

d_gene	abundance	v_gene	j_gene	len	CDR3nt	CDR3aa
TRBD1	NA	TRBV20-1	TRBJ1-5	16	TGCAGTGCTAGTGTGGGACAGGTGTATAGCAATCAGCCCCAGCATTTT	CSASVGQVYSNQPQHF
TRBD1	NA	TRBV28	TRBJ2-7	14	TGTGCCAGCACACGACAGGGATACGGCTACGAGCAGTACTTC	CASTRQGYGYEQYF
TRBD1	NA	TRBV3-1/TRBV3-2	TRBJ1-3	16	TGTGCCAGCAGCCCCAGACAGGGAGCGATTGGAAACACCATATATTTT	CASSPRQGAIGNTIYF
TRBD2	NA	TRBV7-9	TRBJ2-1	17	TGTGCCAGCAGCTTAGACTGGGCGGGAGGGTTGTACAATGAGCAGTTCTTC	CASSLDWAGGLYNEQFF
TRBD2	NA	TRBV19	TRBJ2-2	16	TGTGCCAGTAGTATCTTAGCGGGAGCGAACACCGGGGAGCTGTTTTTT	CASSILAGANTGELFF
TRBD2	NA	TRBV11-2	TRBJ2-3	16	TGTGCCAGCACCCCCCCCGAGCGGGAGGAACTCCATACGCAGTATTTT	CASTPPEREELHTQYF
NA	few	TRBV18	TRBJ1-1	14	TGTGCCAGCTCACCCCAACAACAGGGACCTGAAGCTTTCTTT	CASSPQQQGPEAFF
NA	NA	TRBV5-1	TRBJ2-7	14	TGCGCCAGCAGCTTGGAAGGGGCGGCGTACGAGCAGTACTTC	CASSLEGAAYEQYF
TRBD1	NA	TRBV5-8	TRBJ1-5	15	TGTGCCAGCAGCTCGGACAGGGCCGGCAATCAGCCCCAGCATTTT	CASSSDRAGNQPQHF
NA	NA	TRBV4-3	TRBJ1-6	17	TGCGCCAGCAGCCAAGATTCCTCCCCAGGGTATAATTCACCCCTCCACTTT	CASSQDSSPGYNSPLHF
NA	NA	TRBV11-2	TRBJ2-7	17	TGTGCCAGCAGCTTAGATGGCTGGACACTTTCGTCCTACGAGCAGTACTTC	CASSLDGWTLSSYEQYF
TRBD1	NA	TRBV2	TRBJ1-2	15	TGTGCCAGCAGTTCCTTTCCGGGACAGAACTATGGCTACACCTTC	CASSSFPGQNYGYTF
NA	NA	TRBV25-1	TRBJ1-1	13	TGTGCCAGCACCCTCTCGGGGGGCACTGAAGCTTTCTTT	CASTLSGGTEAFF
TRBD2	once	TRBV6-1	TRBJ2-1	16	TGTGCCAGCAGTGGATCACTAGCGGGAGCGGTGAATGAGCAGTTCTTC	CASSGSLAGAVNEQFF
NA	NA	TRBV13	TRBJ1-2	17	TGTGCCAGCAGCTCCGAAGGTAGTAGGGGTGTTAACTATGGCTACACCTTC	CASSSEGSRGVNYGYTF
NA	NA	TRBV27	TRBJ2-7	13	TGTGCCAGCAGTTTAAGCACAGACTATGAGCAGTACTTC	CASSLSTDYEQYF
NA	NA	TRBV9	TRBJ1-1	13	TGTGCCAGCAGCGCCCCCCTGGCCACTGAAGCTTTCTTT	CASSAPLATEAFF
TRBD1	NA	TRBV7-8	TRBJ1-2	14	TGTGCCAGCAGCCCGACAGGGGGCGACTATGGCTACACCTTC	CASSPTGGDYGYTF